This TCR beta chain was found in a study of cytomegalovirus exposure and HLA in healthy donors (dated by TCRdb to the late 2010s). Concerning the study at large: An earlier analysis of about 530 of the donors reported roughly 300 Gb of sequence data and 117 million unique TCR beta sequences obtained from some 200 million T cells. About 280 gigabases of sequencing data and roughly 80 million unique TCR sequences made up an early release that covered around 640 HLA-typed donors. Of the approximately 400 genotyped donors, 65% to 90% fell in the genetic ancestry cluster associated with self-reported Caucasian donors. The study aimed to test whether cataloging public T cell receptors could reveal signatures of past pathogen exposure. The study used immunosequencing to profile the T cell repertoires of 666 subjects and linked those repertoires to cytomegalovirus serostatus. Besides the first cohort of some 670 subjects, a separate validation cohort made up of around 120 different subjects was used. To predict cytomegalovirus infection status, the study combined high-throughput TCR immunosequencing, statistical association of individual TCRs with disease status, and machine learning. In a later analysis, previously published TCR beta repertoires from about 640 donors were re-analyzed and high-resolution HLA genotyping was added so that TCR occurrence patterns could be studied. In the later analysis, no new phenotypic data were used to find candidate immune exposures; instead, reliance was placed on TCR beta sequences and their occurrence across donors. An earlier analysis of 500 to 650 of the donors applied high-throughput TCR beta sequencing to assess whether each TCR beta V gene segment acted as functional or pseudogenic. Donor age, sex, ethnicity and CMV serostatus were compiled together with the repertoire data. In a later genetic analysis, genome-wide SNP genotypes for about 55% of the 666 donors were used, and that subset was treated as a discovery cohort. All discovery cohort repertoires had been generated using a single sequencing platform. HLA typing included class I and class II loci at four-digit resolution. Typing coverage varied by locus: roughly 620-640 donors for A, B, C, DRB1 and DQB1; around 560 for DQA1; around 570 for DPA1; approximately 470 for DPB1. A handful of DR-DQ haplotypes were handled as single units for association and clustering because linkage in the cohort was strong. Among several hundred genotyped donors of the cohort, an average of around 250,000 unique TCR beta nucleotide sequences was sequenced per donor, of which about 18% were non-productive. Results and caveats for the whole study, not just this receptor: According to a later analysis, TCR association rates differed among HLA loci, with DRB1 alleles showing the most associated TCRs and HLA-C alleles showing the fewest. Immune exposure information for the cohort was limited to CMV serostatus. The presence/absence analyses assumed that sequencing depth was roughly uniform across donors, and that assumption may not be true. Because HLA typing was unavailable for some donors at each locus, only the typed subset was used in association tests. Broadly in line with IMGT annotations, most TCR beta V segments showed up in productive rearrangements about 90% or about 30% of the time in an earlier analysis of several hundred of the donors. Correlated functional status among segregating V segments might reflect linkage disequilibrium, but an unknown experimental factor could not be ruled out. The 87-base-pair reads could not distinguish some IMGT-functional V segments, including TRBV6-2 and TRBV6-3, so those segments were excluded. In the study, about 150 TCR beta chains were listed as associated with cytomegalovirus. In vitro tests confirmed that a few of the cytomegalovirus-associated TCR beta chains recognize cytomegalovirus antigens. A later analysis reported that several top co-occurrence clusters appeared linked to parvovirus B19, influenza, CMV and Epstein-Barr virus. The authors suggested that the approach could potentially be generalized to other disease states and immunological phenotypes. When HLA alleles, especially DR and DQ, strongly co-occurred, attributing TCR associations to individual alleles was difficult. In a later genetic analysis, a missense DCLRE1C variant was associated with V-gene and J-gene trimming of TCR beta chains, and the association was replicated in an independent cohort. The classifier was reported to diagnose cytomegalovirus status with high specificity and sensitivity in both the original and validation cohorts. Compared with the roughly 670-donor mean, donors in an Asian-associated ancestry cluster had fewer N-insertions in productive TCRs, according to a later genetic analysis. A further reported finding was that TCR beta sequences accurately predicted the HLA-A and HLA-B alleles for most subjects in the first cohort. A cluster of highly shared sequence variants was judged likely to be a technical artifact of the sequencing pipeline. This cohort had only TCR beta chains sequenced, and the lack of alpha or paired-chain data limited which features could be detected. Most TCR sequences were observed very rarely across donors, whereas some public TCRs were present in many individuals. In a later analysis, more than 15,000 TCR beta sequences were associated with specific HLA alleles at a false discovery rate of 0.05. Because counts were too low, about 15 rarely observed V segments, including chromosome 9 orphons, were left out of the earlier analysis of 587 of the donors. In a later analysis, HLA-associated TCR beta chains showed more clonal expansion and lower generation probabilities than non-associated chains that were equally common. In a later analysis, most CMV-associated TCR beta chains were found to appear HLA-restricted, with HLA associations seemingly driven largely by CMV exposure.

Including the terminal cysteine and phenylalanine, the CDR3 comprises 16 residues. Only the CDR3 portion is preserved as DNA: 48 bases, with reading frame beginning at the first base. V and J are trimmed by 4 bases and 4 bases, and the gene matches miss 6 bases of the junction. According to the germline V gene, CDR1 reads SGHTA and CDR2 reads FQGNSA. Library preparation was by the immunoSEQ multiplex PCR assay. A mixture of 60 forward primers for TCR Vbeta segments and 13 reverse primers for TCR Jbeta segments was used in the multiplex PCR. Amplification of the CDR3 region of rearranged TCR beta genes was performed with a multiplex PCR assay on genomic DNA. Amplified TCR beta libraries were sequenced as 87-base-pair reads on the Illumina HiSeq System. Per the original workflow: Across the 670 or so repertoires, a later analysis counted some 80 million unique TCR beta chains, 9 million to 14 million of which were shared by at least two donors. Raw reads were error-corrected and collapsed into unique sequences by a nearest-neighbor algorithm in which closely related sequences were merged to remove PCR and sequencing errors. CDR3 sequences were aligned to IMGT reference sequences to assign V, D and J gene segments. Each retained sequence needed at least a six-nucleotide match to both a V gene segment and a J gene segment. A rearrangement was called productive if the CDR3 had no stop codons and remained in frame with V and J, and every other rearrangement was called non-productive. Following IMGT convention, CDR3 was defined as the stretch from the second conserved V-encoded cysteine up to the conserved J-encoded phenylalanine. Sequences without an unambiguous match to a single V gene segment were excluded from the earlier analysis of 450 to 750 of the donors. In an earlier analysis of roughly 600 of the donors, a V segment was called functional when productive rearrangements were above 56.7%, and segregating when the standard deviation between donors exceeded 5%. A statistical classification framework was built for diagnosing cytomegalovirus status from the catalog of TCR beta chain sequences. A later analysis assigned V and J genes by comparing TCR nucleotide sequences with IMGT/GENE-DB human TR gene sequences. Using the TCRdist pipeline, a later analysis assigned CDR3 sequences along with most-parsimonious VDJ recombination scenarios. A later analysis defined each TCR beta chain by its CDR3 amino acid sequence plus V-gene family, and excluded reads lacking a unique V-gene family. As a way to deal with suspected cross-contamination and a sequencing artifact, a later analysis dropped 450 to 600 nucleotide sequences that were highly shared and had low generation probability. A later analysis calculated a clonal expansion index for each public chain from normalized within-repertoire ranks of inferred template counts. In a later analysis, generation probabilities were computed with a VDJ recombination model fitted to out-of-frame rearrangements, and the resulting probabilities were checked against IGoR. Hypergeometric tests were used in a later analysis to score TCR-TCR, TCR-HLA and TCR-CMV co-occurrence, with a repertoire-size bias correction applied to the TCR pairs. False discovery rates were estimated in a later analysis by permuting HLA or CMV assignments 20 times. In a later analysis, co-occurring TCRs were grouped with DBSCAN, and TCRdist sequence similarity was added when clustering was performed within HLA-allele-positive subsets. Co-occurrence clustering excluded repertoires with fewer than 30,000 or more than 120,000 public chains, plus five with anomalous nucleotide sharing. TCRdb carries this immuneACCESS record with in-frame sequences only. Its versions omit some clonotypes, under half of them owing to an unresolved V gene in the studies checked, with the rest unexplained. Clone size and V and J calls were adopted from that table, with D and trimming inferred from the DNA. The table held for this sample gives 150,000 or so clones. The ten largest clones take up approximately 2% of the sample.

Comments on this clone: The specificity of this receptor is unknown.

The cohort comprised around 690 healthy bone marrow donors. At the time of sampling, all cohort members were nominally healthy, though unrecorded immune exposures were likely present. The donor was CMV seronegative and was included in the group of 352 seronegative cohort members. Each donor provided a peripheral blood sample, and peripheral blood mononuclear cells were used for TCR beta sequencing. The Qiagen DNeasy Blood Extraction Kit was used to extract genomic DNA from the blood cell samples. The sequence is built from TRBV7-2 and TRBJ2-3; 12 of the junction bases match TRBD2. This sequence was found in a woman younger than 30 in good health and CMV-seronegative. Sequencing was carried out using PBMCs. The nucleotide sequence reads TGTGCCAGCAGCTCCCGACTAGCGGGAGATCCAGATACGCAGTATTTT. Its product reads: CASSSRLAGDPDTQYF.